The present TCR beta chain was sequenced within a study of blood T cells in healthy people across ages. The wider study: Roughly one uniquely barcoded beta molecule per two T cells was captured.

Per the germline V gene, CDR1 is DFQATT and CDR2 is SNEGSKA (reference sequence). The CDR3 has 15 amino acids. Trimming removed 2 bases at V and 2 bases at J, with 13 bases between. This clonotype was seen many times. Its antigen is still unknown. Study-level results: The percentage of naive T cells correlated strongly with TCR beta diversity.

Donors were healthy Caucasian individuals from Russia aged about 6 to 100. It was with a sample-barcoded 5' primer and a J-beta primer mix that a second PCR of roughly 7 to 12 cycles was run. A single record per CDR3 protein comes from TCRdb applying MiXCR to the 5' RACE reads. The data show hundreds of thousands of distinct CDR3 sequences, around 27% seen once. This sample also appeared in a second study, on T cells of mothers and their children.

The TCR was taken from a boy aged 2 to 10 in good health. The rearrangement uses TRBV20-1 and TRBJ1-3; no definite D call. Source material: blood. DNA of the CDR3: TGCAGTGCTAGATTGCGGGTGAGCCCTGGAAACACCATATATTTT. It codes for CSARLRVSPGNTIYF.